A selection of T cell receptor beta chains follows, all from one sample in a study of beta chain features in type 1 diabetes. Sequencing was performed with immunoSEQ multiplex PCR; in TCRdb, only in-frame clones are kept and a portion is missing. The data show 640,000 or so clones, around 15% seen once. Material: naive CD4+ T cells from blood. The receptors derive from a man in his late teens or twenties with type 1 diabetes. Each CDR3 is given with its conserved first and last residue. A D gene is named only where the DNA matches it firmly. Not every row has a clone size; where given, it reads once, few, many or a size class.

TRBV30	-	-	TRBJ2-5	TGTGCCTGGGTAACAGGGAGCGGGGTGGAGACCCAGTACTTC	CAWVTGSGVETQYF
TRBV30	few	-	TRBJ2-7	TGTGCCTGGACCCGGGATACCTACGAGCAGTACTTC	CAWTRDTYEQYF
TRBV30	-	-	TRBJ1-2	TGTGCCGGAGGCGGGGGAGGTTCGGATGGCTACACCTTC	CAGGGGGSDGYTF
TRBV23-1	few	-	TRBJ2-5	TGCGCCAGCAGTCAATCGGGGGACCCGCTCGCCCAAGAGACCCAGTACTTC	CASSQSGDPLAQETQYF
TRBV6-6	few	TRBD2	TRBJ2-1	TGTGCCATCAGCGGGAGCTCCTACAATGAGCAGTTCTTC	CAISGSSYNEQFF
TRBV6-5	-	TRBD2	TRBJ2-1	TGTGCCAGCAGTTCTCTAGCGGGAGGGGGGAATGAGCAGTTCTTC	CASSSLAGGGNEQFF
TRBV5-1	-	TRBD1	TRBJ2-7	TGCGCCAGCAGCTTGATCGGGGCAGGGGGTTACGAGCAGTACTTC	CASSLIGAGGYEQYF
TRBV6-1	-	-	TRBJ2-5	TGTGCCAGCAGTGAAAGGGGAGGGACAGCAACTCAAGAGACCCAGTACTTC	CASSERGGTATQETQYF
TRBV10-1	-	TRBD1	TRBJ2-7	TGCGCCAGCAGTGAGCCTGGGACAGGGAACGTCTACGAGCAGTACTTC	CASSEPGTGNVYEQYF
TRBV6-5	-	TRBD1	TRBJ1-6	TGTGCCAGCACTATACAGGGGACGGGTTCACCCCTCCACTTT	CASTIQGTGSPLHF
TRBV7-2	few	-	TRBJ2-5	TGTGCCAGCAGCCGTAGCTCCTCGACCGGGACCCAGTACTTC	CASSRSSSTGTQYF
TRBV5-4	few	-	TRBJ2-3	TGTGCCAGCAGCTCAAGCGGCACAGATACGCAGTATTTT	CASSSSGTDTQYF
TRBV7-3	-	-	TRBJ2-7	TGTGCCAGCAGCTTATGGGGTGGGCCCTACGAGCAGTACTTC	CASSLWGGPYEQYF
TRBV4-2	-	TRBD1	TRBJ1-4	TGTGCCAGCAGCCAATACAGGGGGCGGGAAAAACTGTTTTTT	CASSQYRGREKLFF
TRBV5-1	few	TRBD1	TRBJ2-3	TGCGCCAGCAGTCATCCGGGACAGGGTAGCACAGATACGCAGTATTTT	CASSHPGQGSTDTQYF
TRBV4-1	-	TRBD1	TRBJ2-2	TGCGCCAGCAGCCAGTATACCCGGGACAGATTTTCTTGGGAGCTGTTTTTT	CASSQYTRDRFSWELFF
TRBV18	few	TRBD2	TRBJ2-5	TGTGCCAGCTCACCACGAGGTCTCGTCGGGGGGGAGACCCAGTACTTC	CASSPRGLVGGETQYF